A selection of T cell receptor beta chains follows, all from one sample in a study of blood T cell repertoires in COVID-19. Sequencing was performed with immunoSEQ multiplex PCR; in TCRdb, only in-frame clones are kept and a portion is missing. The sample contains hundreds of thousands of clones, around 86% of which appear only once. Sequences were obtained from peripheral blood. These receptors originate from a woman aged 25-40 years with active or convalescent COVID-19. Both conserved end residues are part of each CDR3. Each record gives: V gene, D gene, clone size, J gene, CDR3 DNA, CDR3 protein. A D gene is named only where the DNA matches it firmly. A row's size may be missing; if present it is once, few, many or a size class.

V gene: TRBV18; D gene: TRBD2; clone size: once; J gene: TRBJ2-7; CDR3 DNA: TGTGCCAGCGCTCCCCTAGCGGGAGCTGACGAGCAGTACTTC; CDR3 protein: CASAPLAGADEQYF
V gene: TRBV5-1; D gene: TRBD2; clone size: -; J gene: TRBJ2-3; CDR3 DNA: TGCGCCAGCACCCATAGCGGGGGGGCTGGTACGCAGTATTTT; CDR3 protein: CASTHSGGAGTQYF
V gene: TRBV5-1; D gene: -; clone size: -; J gene: TRBJ1-3; CDR3 DNA: TGCGCCAGCAGCCTAGGGGCTATCTCTGGAAACACCATATATTTT; CDR3 protein: CASSLGAISGNTIYF
V gene: TRBV11-2; D gene: TRBD2; clone size: -; J gene: TRBJ2-1; CDR3 DNA: TGTGCCAGCAGCTCACGGGGGGGAGCTATGGATGAGCAGTTCTTC; CDR3 protein: CASSSRGGAMDEQFF
V gene: TRBV2; D gene: TRBD1; clone size: -; J gene: TRBJ1-5; CDR3 DNA: TGTGCCAGCACGCAGGGGGTAGGCAATCAGCCCCAGCATTTT; CDR3 protein: CASTQGVGNQPQHF
V gene: TRBV9; D gene: -; clone size: -; J gene: TRBJ2-1; CDR3 DNA: TGTGCCAGCAGCGCGGACTATTCCTCCTACAATGAGCAGTTCTTC; CDR3 protein: CASSADYSSYNEQFF
V gene: TRBV29-1; D gene: TRBD1; clone size: -; J gene: TRBJ1-1; CDR3 DNA: TGCAGCGTTCTGAGACAGGGAACTGAAGCTTTCTTT; CDR3 protein: CSVLRQGTEAFF
V gene: TRBV10-3; D gene: -; clone size: -; J gene: TRBJ1-4; CDR3 DNA: TGTGCCATCAGTGATCCAGGGGCCCGGGAAAAACTGTTTTTT; CDR3 protein: CAISDPGAREKLFF
V gene: TRBV7-9; D gene: -; clone size: -; J gene: TRBJ1-1; CDR3 DNA: TGTGCCAGCAGCTTCCCCGAGGGAATGAACACTGAAGCTTTCTTT; CDR3 protein: CASSFPEGMNTEAFF
V gene: TRBV13; D gene: -; clone size: -; J gene: TRBJ1-4; CDR3 DNA: TGTGCCAGCAGCGGCCGGCGACAGTGGCAAGTTGAAAAACTGTTTTTT; CDR3 protein: CASSGRRQWQVEKLFF
V gene: TRBV27; D gene: -; clone size: -; J gene: TRBJ1-2; CDR3 DNA: TGTGCCAGCCGTGGGCAGGGGTGGAACTATGGCTACACCTTC; CDR3 protein: CASRGQGWNYGYTF
V gene: TRBV18; D gene: -; clone size: -; J gene: TRBJ1-5; CDR3 DNA: TGTGCCAGCTCACCATACGGGAATCAGCCCCAGCATTTT; CDR3 protein: CASSPYGNQPQHF
V gene: TRBV7-6; D gene: TRBD2; clone size: once; J gene: TRBJ2-7; CDR3 DNA: TGTGCCAGCAGCTTAAGGAGCGGGGGGAGCGAACAGTACTTC; CDR3 protein: CASSLRSGGSEQYF
V gene: TRBV5-4; D gene: TRBD1; clone size: -; J gene: TRBJ2-7; CDR3 DNA: TGTGCCAGCAGCTCATCGGACAGGGGGCCGGTGGAGCAGTACTTC; CDR3 protein: CASSSSDRGPVEQYF
V gene: TRBV19; D gene: TRBD2; clone size: -; J gene: TRBJ2-1; CDR3 DNA: TGTGCCAGTAGTATTATAGCGGGAGGGCCAAACGAGCAGTTCTTC; CDR3 protein: CASSIIAGGPNEQFF
V gene: TRBV5-4; D gene: -; clone size: few; J gene: TRBJ1-6; CDR3 DNA: TGTGCCAGCAGCCCGCGGGGGCGCCTGGACGGTTCACCCCTCCACTTT; CDR3 protein: CASSPRGRLDGSPLHF
V gene: TRBV23-1; D gene: -; clone size: once; J gene: TRBJ2-3; CDR3 DNA: TGCGCCAGCCCCCGACAGGGGGCCAACCACGGGACTAGCGGAGGAAGGCCCCCAGATACGCAGTATTTT; CDR3 protein: CASPRQGANHGTSGGRPPDTQYF
V gene: TRBV7-6; D gene: TRBD1; clone size: -; J gene: TRBJ2-7; CDR3 DNA: TGTGCCAGCAGCTTAGGGACTGGACAGGGTGTTCACGAGCAGTACTTC; CDR3 protein: CASSLGTGQGVHEQYF
V gene: TRBV3-1/TRBV3-2; D gene: -; clone size: few; J gene: TRBJ2-5; CDR3 DNA: TGTGCCAGCAGCCTCGGAGGAGCGGGCGGTCAAGAGACCCAGTACTTC; CDR3 protein: CASSLGGAGGQETQYF
V gene: TRBV7-9; D gene: TRBD1; clone size: -; J gene: TRBJ1-1; CDR3 DNA: TGTGCCAGCAGCTTAGCGCTAAGGACAGGGAAAAACACTGAAGCTTTCTTT; CDR3 protein: CASSLALRTGKNTEAFF
V gene: TRBV7-2; D gene: -; clone size: -; J gene: TRBJ2-2; CDR3 DNA: TGTGCCAGCAGCTTATTCCTATCCGGGACAAAAGAGCTGTTTTTT; CDR3 protein: CASSLFLSGTKELFF
V gene: TRBV29-1; D gene: TRBD1; clone size: -; J gene: TRBJ1-2; CDR3 DNA: TGCAGCGTTGAAGGGACAGGGAAAGTGGGCTATGGCTACACCTTC; CDR3 protein: CSVEGTGKVGYGYTF
V gene: TRBV18; D gene: -; clone size: -; J gene: TRBJ1-1; CDR3 DNA: TGTGCCAGCTCACCAGTTACAGGGAGTTATACTGAAGCTTTCTTT; CDR3 protein: CASSPVTGSYTEAFF
V gene: TRBV19; D gene: -; clone size: -; J gene: TRBJ1-3; CDR3 DNA: TGTGCCAGTATAAGAAACTCGGGTTCCGGAAACACCATATATTTT; CDR3 protein: CASIRNSGSGNTIYF
V gene: TRBV19; D gene: TRBD1; clone size: -; J gene: TRBJ1-1; CDR3 DNA: TGTGCCAGTAGTAAGATCCTTCGACAGGGGGGGAACACTGAAGCTTTCTTT; CDR3 protein: CASSKILRQGGNTEAFF
V gene: TRBV4-1; D gene: TRBD2; clone size: -; J gene: TRBJ2-2; CDR3 DNA: TGCGCCAGCAGCCGGGGACTAGCGGGTGACACCGGGGAGCTGTTTTTT; CDR3 protein: CASSRGLAGDTGELFF